The TCR beta chain described here comes from a study of T cell changes during pregnancy in multiple sclerosis. CDR1 is MDHEN, CDR2 SYDVKM, per germline. The ends lost 7 bases at V and 2 bases at J; junction bases unmatched: 5. The CDR3 sequence is 13 residues long. TCRdb's copy holds only in-frame clones and misses some; the assay was immunoSEQ multiplex PCR. The sample contains under 50,000 clones, roughly 90% of which appear only once. V is TRBV28 and J is TRBJ2-7, with 7 bases matching TRBD1. The sequence was obtained from a female donor with multiple sclerosis, enrolled in a pregnancy study. This material consisted of CD4+ T cells from peripheral blood mononuclear cells, taken before pregnancy. CDR3 coding DNA: TGTGCCAGCAATGGGGGACAGCCCTACGAGCAGTACTTC. Translated: CASNGGQPYEQYF.